This TCR beta chain was obtained from a study of cytomegalovirus exposure and HLA in healthy donors. Study results and limitations: Information on immune exposure was restricted to one variable (CMV serostatus). Association of a missense DCLRE1C variant with TCR beta V- and J-gene trimming was reported in a later analysis. Indistinguishable V segments, including TRBV6-2 and TRBV6-3, were excluded. Most CMV-associated TCR beta chains appeared HLA-restricted in a later analysis.

The germline CDR1 and CDR2 sequences are KGHSH and LQKENI. CDR3 length: 13 amino acids. The V end was cut by 5 bases, the J end by 4 bases, with 9 bases between. Concerning this clone: Its antigen is unidentified.

In the PCR, 60 Vbeta and 13 Jbeta primers were used. The protocol was immunoSEQ multiplex PCR, while the TCRdb copy is restricted to in-frame clones and leaves out a portion. The top ten hold about 4% of the sample, which has about 130,000 clones, about 73% seen once. The source is a woman in her 50s in good health and CMV-seropositive. The genes are TRBV18 and TRBJ1-5; maybe TRBD1 (5 bases). The sequencing input was PBMCs. CDR3 nucleotides: TGTGCCAGCTCAGCGGGGCGGAATCAGCCCCAGCATTTT. Translation: CASSAGRNQPQHF.